The clone carrying this TCR beta chain was detected ten times or more. This record belongs to a study of molecular identifiers for immune sequencing clone quantification. MiXCR, run by TCRdb on the PCR reads, gives a single entry per CDR3 protein. In the table there are some 100,000 distinct CDR3 sequences, around a third of which are singletons. Germline assignment: CDR1 MNHNY and CDR2 SVGAGI (reference sequence). The CDR3 has 19 residues. The germline V and J ends were trimmed by 0 bases and 5 bases, with 26 bases remaining between them. What was sequenced was naive CD8+ T cells from blood, with Jurkat cell RNA spiked in. Specified subset: FACS-sorted CD8+CD4-CCR7+CD45RA+ naive T cells. The V gene is TRBV6-6, the J gene TRBJ2-7; D ambiguous. The receptor's source is a human donor in good health. Some libraries in this study had Jurkat cell RNA spiked in. CDR3 sequence reads: CASSYSAESRLRSYHEQYF. CDR3 bases: TGTGCCAGCAGTTACTCGGCCGAGTCGCGCCTGCGTTCGTATCACGAGCAGTACTTC.